Presented here are 14 T cell receptor beta chains from one specimen sequenced in a study of cytomegalovirus exposure and HLA in healthy donors. The PCR used 60 Vbeta and 13 Jbeta primers. Clones were sequenced by immunoSEQ multiplex PCR, and TCRdb holds only the in-frame ones, with some missing. The sample consists of some 120,000 clones, about 81% of them appearing once. The sequenced sample consisted of PBMCs. Receptors were obtained from a woman in her forties or fifties in good health and CMV-seropositive.

The CDR3 bases are TGTGCCACCAGCAGAGGCGGTAGCGGGAGGGTGAATGAGCAGTTCTTC. Translation: CATSRGGSGRVNEQFF. The rearrangement uses TRBV15 and TRBJ2-1; TRBD2 matches at 11 bases. The ends lost 1 base at V and 7 bases at J; junction bases unmatched: 6. The CDR3 runs to 16 residues. Germline-derived CDR1 and CDR2 are LNHNV and YYDKDF (reference sequence). The entire variable domain, with the rest obtained from reference TRBV15 and TRBJ2-1, is as follows: DAMVIQNPRYQVTQFGKPVTLSCSQTLNHNVMYWYQQKSSQAPKLLFHYYDKDFNNEADTPDNFQSRRPNTSFCFLDIRSPGLGDTAMYLCATSRGGSGRVNEQFFGPGTRLTVL.

Concerning this clone itself: Relative to the germline gene, one junction end is altered; a read error may explain this. The chain is built from TRBV18 and TRBJ1-1; 10 bases map to TRBD1. The length of the CDR3 is 13 residues. CDR1 is KGHSH and CDR2 is LQKENI in the germline V gene. The CDR3 coding sequence is TGTGCCAGCGGACAGGGGGTGAACACTGGAGCTTTCTTT. Translating gives CASGQGVNTGAFF.

The chain combines TRBV11-1 with TRBJ2-1; maybe TRBD1 (6 bases). Trimming pared 5 bases from V and 3 bases from J, leaving 14 bases between. The CDR3 is 15 amino acids. Germline CDR1 is SGHAT and CDR2 is FQDESV (reference sequence). This chain's CDR3 is CASSRNRDLYNEQFF. The CDR3 nucleotides read TGTGCCAGCAGCCGAAACAGGGACCTCTACAATGAGCAGTTCTTC. The whole variable domain, remainder taken from reference TRBV11-1 and TRBJ2-1, is EAEVAQSPRYKITEKSQAVAFWCDPISGHATLYWYRQILGQGPELLVQFQDESVVDDSQLPKDRFSAERLKGVDSTLKIQPAELGDSAMYLCASSRNRDLYNEQFFGPGTRLTVL.

The rearrangement joins TRBV28 to TRBJ1-1; 10 positions match TRBD1. Losses at the gene ends were 7 bases for V and 7 bases for J; bases not matched to a gene: 12. In germline, CDR1 is MDHEN, CDR2 SYDVKM. This CDR3 has 15 amino acids. The CDR3 bases are TGTGCCAGCACCCCGGCCGGGACAGGGGCTGTTGAAGCTTTCTTT. It specifies CASTPAGTGAVEAFF.

This chain joins TRBV29-1 and TRBJ1-2; D is undetermined. The germline V and J ends were trimmed by 4 bases and 4 bases, with 13 bases remaining between them. Germline V CDR1 and CDR2: SQVTM, ANQGSEA. This CDR3 is 13 amino acids long. CDR3 in amino acids: CSVGRRVGYGYTF. Here the CDR3 DNA reads TGCAGCGTTGGGCGGAGGGTTGGCTATGGCTACACCTTC.

This sequence joins TRBV7-9 and TRBJ2-7, with TRBD2 identical over 7 bases. This CDR3 comprises 12 residues. Germline CDR1 SEHNR, CDR2 FQNEAQ (reference sequence). The V and J ends lost 6 bases and 5 bases, in that order; junction bases with no gene match: 4. The CDR3 nucleotides read TGTGCCAGCAGTGGGAGGGACGACGAGCAGTACTTC. It codes for CASSGRDDEQYF.

In this sample, this clone turned up many times. The V gene is TRBV15, the J gene TRBJ1-1; the match to TRBD1 covers 12 bases. V dropped 5 bases and J dropped 5; count of bases not matched to a gene: 6. The CDR3 loop spans 15 amino acids. Germline values: CDR1 LNHNV, CDR2 YYDKDF (reference sequence). Written as DNA, the CDR3 is TGTGCCACCAGCGAGGGACAGGGGGCATGGACTGAAGCTTTCTTT. As protein: CATSEGQGAWTEAFF.

V is TRBV6-1 and J is TRBJ2-7, with TRBD1 as a possible D gene (6 bases). Looked up from germline, CDR1 is MNHNS and CDR2 is SASEGT. V was shortened by 5 bases and J by 6 bases, with 17 bases between the two germline ends. The CDR3 is 14 amino acids. CDR3 sequence (DNA): TGTGCCAGCAGTCCACAGGGAGTTGCCGTCGAGCAGTACTTC. It specifies CASSPQGVAVEQYF.

This clone appeared once. This chain links TRBV2 with TRBJ2-1; 14 positions agree with TRBD2. V shed 2 bases, J shed 9 bases, and the junction held 3 bases outside the gene matches. The CDR3 has 15 amino acids. Germline V CDR1 and CDR2: SNHLY, FYNNEI. The CDR3 nucleotides are TGTGCCAGCAGTGAATGGACTAGCGGGGGGAGTGAGCAGTTCTTC. Translating it yields CASSEWTSGGSEQFF.

The chain carries TRBV5-1 and TRBJ2-1; 9 bases align to TRBD2. The CDR3 has 15 amino acids. V dropped 3 bases and J dropped 6; count of bases not matched to a gene: 7. From germline, CDR1 is SGHRS and CDR2 YFSETQ. The CDR3 DNA is TGCGCCAGCAGCTCGGTTAGCGGGGGCCGCAATGAGCAGTTCTTC. Residues: CASSSVSGGRNEQFF.

The rearrangement uses TRBV29-1 and TRBJ2-5; D might be TRBD2 (5 bases). This CDR3 region has 12 residues. Germline CDR1 and CDR2: SQVTM and ANQGSEA. The CDR3 reads CTKVDRAGTQYF. The CDR3 nucleotides are TGCACCAAAGTCGACCGGGCGGGGACCCAGTACTTC.

The CDR3 region has the DNA TGTGCCAGGCCGAAGAACTTAACTAGCGGGAGGGACAATGAGCAGTTCTTC. Its protein is CARPKNLTSGRDNEQFF. V gene TRBV5-4 combines with J gene TRBJ2-1, with TRBD2 matching over 13 bases. This CDR3 is built from 17 residues. The germline V gene has CDR1 SGHNT and CDR2 YYREEE (reference sequence). The junction had 13 bases not matched to a gene; V was cut back by 8 bases and J by 5 bases.

The V and J genes are TRBV7-9 and TRBJ1-6, with D perhaps TRBD1 (5 bases). The V end was cut by 2 bases, the J end by 7 bases, with 12 bases between. The CDR3 extends over 15 amino acids. The V gene's germline CDR1 is SEHNR and CDR2 FQNEAQ (reference sequence). As DNA, the CDR3 is TGTGCCAGCAGCTTAACGCAGGGCTCCAATTCACCCCTCCACTTT. It translates to CASSLTQGSNSPLHF. Based on the CDR3 plus reference TRBV7-9 and TRBJ1-6, the full variable domain is DTGVSQNPRHKITKRGQNVTFRCDPISEHNRLYWYRQTLGQGPEFLTYFQNEAQLEKSRLLSDRFSAERPKGSFSTLEIQRTEQGDSAMYLCASSLTQGSNSPLHFGNGTRLTVT.

The chain is built from TRBV11-2 and TRBJ2-2; 7 bases are a match to TRBD1. This CDR3 comprises 13 residues. V was pared by 5 bases and J by 9 bases, with 6 bases of the junction left unmatched. CDR1 is SGHAT and CDR2 is FQNNGV in the germline V gene. In DNA, the CDR3 is TGTGCCAGCAGCGCACGACAGGGCTGGGAGCTGTTTTTT. As protein: CASSARQGWELFF.